The present entry profiles one TCR beta chain with its context. The target antigen is unknown. The CDR3 spans 14 residues. V was clipped by 5 bases and J by 8 bases; unmatched bases: 3. Germline V gene sequence: CDR1 MGHRA, CDR2 YSYEKL. These data belong to a study of molecular identifiers for immune sequencing clone quantification. Regarding the study as a whole: Among effectors, clones above 20 RNA copies held over 98% of molecules; among naive cells, under 1%.

TCRdb fed the PCR reads into MiXCR, producing one record per CDR3 protein. The repertoire consists of approximately 550,000 distinct CDR3 sequences, with 25% occurring once and the leading ten covering 0.76%. V and J are TRBV4-1 and TRBJ2-1; TRBD2 agrees at 13 bases. This sequence was found in a human donor in good health. Some libraries in this study had Jurkat cell RNA spiked in. The sample was naive CD8+ T cells from blood, with Jurkat cell RNA spiked in. The subset is: FACS-sorted CD8+CD4-CCR7+CD45RA+ naive T cells. The CDR3 here is CASSTSGGGDEQFF. Written as DNA, the CDR3 is TGCGCCAGCAGCACTAGCGGGGGGGGCGATGAGCAGTTCTTC.